This note documents a single TCR beta chain sequence. This record belongs to a study of blood T cell repertoires in COVID-19. Looking at the study overall: T cells, B-cell-depleted T cells, or PBMCs supplied cDNA or gDNA.

The CDR3 length is 15 residues. Germline V gene data show CDR1 as MGHRA and CDR2 as YSYEKL. Trimming took 3 bases from V and 3 from J, leaving 12 bases between them. Produced via immunoSEQ multiplex PCR; TCRdb's table is partial and in-frame only. This sample carries roughly 180,000 clones, 65% to 85% of them seen once, and the ten largest clones take about 5.7%. This TCR was sampled from a woman in her thirties or forties with acute COVID-19. The specimen sequenced was PBMCs or T cells enriched from blood (not recorded which). The V and J genes are TRBV4-1 and TRBJ1-3; D gene uncertain. The CDR3 sequence: CASSQGFRGGNTIYF. CDR3 nucleotides: TGCGCCAGCAGCCAGGGGTTTCGGGGTGGAAACACCATATATTTT.